Below, 31 T cell receptor beta chains from the same sample are listed, as sequenced in a study of beta chain features in type 1 diabetes. No antigen has been identified for these receptors. Expressed TCRB transcripts were sequenced because the isolated RNA had all been reverse transcribed beforehand. This table comes from immunoSEQ multiplex PCR, and its TCRdb copy is limited to in-frame clones, with some not included. Of hundreds of thousands of clones detected, around 15% appear once; the ten largest clones hold 0.022%. Whole-study results and caveats: For Type 1 diabetes patients, all four CD4+ subsets carried TCRB CDR3s that were moderately but significantly shorter.

Sequenced input: naive CD4+ T cells from blood. The origin of the receptors is a man between 18 and 29 years old with type 1 diabetes.

This clone was observed a few times. The chain is built from TRBV5-1 and TRBJ2-7, with D maybe TRBD2 (5 bases). Trimming stripped 4 bases from V and 6 bases from J, with 11 bases between. The CDR3 consists of 12 residues. From germline, CDR1 is SGHRS and CDR2 YFSETQ. DNA of the CDR3: TGCGCCAGCAGCCCAGGAGAGGGCGAGCAGTACTTC. Protein product: CASSPGEGEQYF.

The rearrangement joins TRBV20-1 to TRBJ1-1; D ambiguous. V dropped 6 bases and J dropped 12 bases, with 14 bases sitting between them. The germline gives CDR1 DFQATT, CDR2 SNEGSKA (reference sequence). The CDR3 loop spans 10 amino acids. CDR3 amino acids: CSAGRPASFF. The CDR3 bases are TGCAGTGCCGGCCGCCCTGCATCTTTCTTT.

This clone showed up just a few times. The V and J genes are TRBV4-2 and TRBJ2-7, with TRBD2 as a possible D gene (6 bases). The CDR3 extends over 14 amino acids. The V gene's germline CDR1 is LGHNA and CDR2 YNFKEQ. Trimming took off 0 bases at V and 3 bases at J, with 9 bases between the two ends. The CDR3 sequence is CASSQDAGNYEQYF. Here the CDR3 DNA reads TGTGCCAGCAGCCAAGATGCGGGGAACTACGAGCAGTACTTC.

A remark on this clone: The germline gene is not matched at one end of the junction; a read error may be the cause. The chain carries TRBV7-7 and TRBJ2-5, with 11 bases that match TRBD2. CDR3 size: 17 residues. Germline V lookup: CDR1 SSHAT, CDR2 FNYEAQ (reference sequence). CDR3 protein: CASSLSPSGGPGETQYF. DNA for the CDR3: TGTGCTAGCAGCTTGTCGCCTAGCGGGGGGCCTGGGGAGACCCAGTACTTC.

V and J are TRBV30 and TRBJ2-5; 9 nucleotides align to TRBD2. Trimming took 5 bases from V and 4 from J; bases not matched to a gene: 8. CDR3 length equals 14 residues. Germline values: CDR1 GTSNPN, CDR2 SVGIG (reference sequence). CDR3 in amino acids: CAWASGGPAETQYF. CDR3 coding DNA: TGTGCCTGGGCGAGCGGGGGGCCCGCAGAGACCCAGTACTTC.

This clone has a handful of counts. The chain uses TRBV7-2 and TRBJ2-3, with 14 bases matching TRBD2. After removal of 5 bases from V and 7 bases from J, the junction contained 5 bases not matched to a gene. Germline V gene lookup returns CDR1 SGHTA and CDR2 FQGNSA. The CDR3 consists of 15 residues. CDR3 coding DNA: TGTGCCAGCAGCCGGACTAGCGGGGGGCCATATACGCAGTATTTT. It is translated as CASSRTSGGPYTQYF.

This clone was counted a few times. The chain couples TRBV30 to TRBJ2-3, with 9 bases identical to TRBD2. The CDR3 runs to 16 residues. The J segment lost 1 base and the V segment lost 0 bases, leaving 5 bases of the junction unmatched. Germline CDR1 and CDR2: GTSNPN and SVGIG (reference sequence). The CDR3 bases are TGTGCCTGGAGTGTAAGTGCGGGGGGGCGCACAGATACGCAGTATTTT. It yields the protein CAWSVSAGGRTDTQYF.

V usage is TRBV25-1 and J usage is TRBJ2-1; 8 positions agree with TRBD2. Losses at the gene ends were 11 bases for V and 8 bases for J; bases not matched to a gene: 20. Germline CDR1 and CDR2: MGHDK and SYGVNS. This CDR3 has 16 residues. CDR3 DNA sequence: TGTGCCTCAACTTCCGGCGGGGGGTTTTTACACGATGAGCAGTTCTTC. This translates into CASTSGGGFLHDEQFF.

The rearrangement links TRBV14 to TRBJ2-3; D is undetermined. The V and J ends lost 6 bases and 0 bases respectively, with 16 bases between them. CDR1 and CDR2 (germline): SGHDN, FVKESK. There are 16 residues in the CDR3. CDR3 residues: CASRPLIWGSTDTQYF. The CDR3 DNA reads TGTGCCAGCAGACCTCTTATATGGGGTAGCACAGATACGCAGTATTTT.

This clone has only a few counts. The rearrangement links TRBV7-9 to TRBJ2-3; D gene unclear. The CDR3 has 14 amino acids. Germline values: CDR1 SEHNR, CDR2 FQNEAQ (reference sequence). V was clipped by 4 bases and J by 3 bases, with 11 bases between them. CDR3 protein: CASSSSSATDTQYF. CDR3 coding DNA: TGTGCCAGCAGCTCTTCTAGTGCAACAGATACGCAGTATTTT.

This clone has a handful of counts. The V call is TRBV4-1, the J call TRBJ1-5; TRBD1 matches 7 bases. With V trimmed by 4 bases and J by 4 bases, 13 bases remained unmatched. The CDR3 loop spans 17 amino acids. Looked up from germline, CDR1 is MGHRA and CDR2 is YSYEKL. DNA for the CDR3: TGCGCCAGCAGCCCTACCCCAGACAGGGCCCTAAATCAGCCCCAGCATTTT. Its protein is CASSPTPDRALNQPQHF.

The chain carries TRBV7-9 and TRBJ1-1, with a possible D match to TRBD1 (6 bases). The length of the CDR3 is 13 residues. CDR1 is SEHNR and CDR2 is FQNEAQ in the germline V gene (reference sequence). The V end was cut by 5 bases, the J end by 8 bases, with 15 bases between. The CDR3 sequence is CASSRQAGPEAFF. CDR3 DNA: TGTGCCAGCAGCCGACAGGCGGGACCCGAAGCTTTCTTT.

The V and J genes are TRBV6-5 and TRBJ2-7; D gene unclear. Germline CDR1 MNHEY, CDR2 SVGAGI. V was shortened by 6 bases and J by 5 bases, with 8 bases between the two germline ends. The length of the CDR3 is 11 residues. CDR3 DNA sequence: TGTGCCAGCAGATCAGAACACGAGCAGTACTTC. Encoded protein: CASRSEHEQYF.

This clone was found a few times. The rearrangement uses TRBV5-6 and TRBJ2-1; D unclear. The CDR3 is made up of 18 amino acids. Germline loops: CDR1 SGHDT, CDR2 YYEEEE. Trimming cost V 0 bases and J 1 base, with 17 bases left between them. In DNA form, the CDR3 reads TGTGCCAGCAGCTTGGTTGGGGTCTGGGATTTATCCTACAATGAGCAGTTCTTC. Translated: CASSLVGVWDLSYNEQFF.

This chain uses TRBV5-4 with TRBJ2-3; 10 positions match TRBD2. The CDR3 loop spans 18 amino acids. Unmatched junction bases numbered 9, after V lost 2 bases and J lost 0 bases. CDR1 and CDR2 (germline): SGHNT, YYREEE (reference sequence). CDR3 sequence reads: CASSLRLAGFTSTDTQYF. CDR3 nucleotides: TGTGCCAGCAGCTTACGACTAGCGGGTTTCACTAGCACAGATACGCAGTATTTT.

This clone has more than one count but fewer than ten. The chain is built from TRBV13 and TRBJ1-6; D not resolved. Germline-derived CDR1 and CDR2 are PRHDT and FYEKMQ (reference sequence). Trimming stripped 5 bases from V and 8 bases from J, with 16 bases between. The CDR3 is 15 amino acids. The CDR3 region is CASSTRRAPYSPLHF. The CDR3 bases are TGTGCCAGCAGCACCCGACGGGCTCCGTATTCACCCCTCCACTTT. The variable domain in full, with the rest retrieved from reference TRBV13 and TRBJ1-6, is AAGVIQSPRHLIKEKRETATLKCYPIPRHDTVYWYQQGPGQDPQFLISFYEKMQSDKGSIPDRFSAQQFSDYHSELNMSSLELGDSALYFCASSTRRAPYSPLHFGNGTRLTVT.

The chain employs TRBV27 and TRBJ2-6, with D unresolved. V was cut by 5 bases and J by 0 bases, with 14 bases left in between. The CDR3 runs 17 residues. CDR1 MNHEY and CDR2 SMNVEV come from the germline V gene (reference sequence). CDR3 nucleotide sequence: TGTGCCAGCAGTGTTGGGTGGGGATTCTCTGGGGCCAACGTCCTGACTTTC. The encoded protein is CASSVGWGFSGANVLTF. Full variable domain (outside the CDR3, taken from reference TRBV27 and TRBJ2-6): EAQVTQNPRYLITVTGKKLTVTCSQNMNHEYMSWYRQDPGLGLRQIYYSMNVEVTDKGDVPEGYKVSRKEKRNFPLILESPSPNQTSLYFCASSVGWGFSGANVLTFGAGSRLTVL.

A few counts support this clone. This chain links TRBV7-3 with TRBJ2-3; 7 bases fit TRBD1. V dropped 4 bases and J dropped 1; count of bases not matched to a gene: 8. Germline CDR1 is SGHTA and CDR2 is FQGTGA. The CDR3 is made up of 16 amino acids. The DNA for the CDR3 is TGTGCCAGCAGCTCCAACAGGGGAGCAGGCACAGATACGCAGTATTTT. Translation: CASSSNRGAGTDTQYF.

The chain uses TRBV30 and TRBJ2-1; 9 bases are shared with TRBD1. Germline lookup yields CDR1 GTSNPN and CDR2 SVGIG (reference sequence). This CDR3 contains 16 residues. Trimming took 4 bases from V and 4 from J; bases not matched to a gene: 11. As DNA, the CDR3 is TGTGCCTGGATGGGGACAGGGAGTTGGGTTTACAATGAGCAGTTCTTC. It yields the protein CAWMGTGSWVYNEQFF.

The chain joins TRBV13 to TRBJ1-2; D gene uncertain. The CDR3 consists of 14 residues. CDR1 and CDR2 (germline): PRHDT, FYEKMQ (reference sequence). Trimming shortened V by 9 bases and J by 2 bases, and 16 bases separated the two germline ends. The CDR3 region is CASVGDKMNYGYTF. The CDR3, as DNA: TGTGCCAGTGTTGGAGATAAAATGAACTATGGCTACACCTTC.

As concerns this clone: Other DNA sequences within the sample encode an identical CDR3. The chain is built from TRBV6-6 and TRBJ2-1, with unresolved D. CDR1 MNHNY and CDR2 SVGAGI come from the germline V gene (reference sequence). V dropped 2 bases and J dropped 9 bases, with 8 bases sitting between them. There are 12 residues in the CDR3. The DNA for the CDR3 is TGTGCCAGCAGTTACCCGGGTGGTGAGCAGTTCTTC. It encodes CASSYPGGEQFF.

This clone was observed a few times. The genes are TRBV5-6 and TRBJ2-5; 8 nucleotides line up with TRBD2. Germline values: CDR1 SGHDT, CDR2 YYEEEE. The CDR3 sequence is 16 residues long. The V segment lost 0 bases and the J segment 1 base; nucleotides outside the gene matches: 5. Here the CDR3 reads CASSLELAGFQETQYF. DNA of the CDR3: TGTGCCAGCAGCTTGGAATTAGCGGGGTTCCAAGAGACCCAGTACTTC. Combining the CDR3 with reference TRBV5-6 and TRBJ2-5 gives the whole variable domain DAGVTQSPTHLIKTRGQQVTLRCSPKSGHDTVSWYQQALGQGPQFIFQYYEEEERQRGNFPDRFSGHQFPNYSSELNVNALLLGDSALYLCASSLELAGFQETQYFGPGTRLLVL.

There are a few counts of this clone. This sequence joins TRBV19 and TRBJ2-3, with 10 bases fitting TRBD1. Trimming took 10 bases from V and 3 from J; bases not matched to a gene: 7. In germline, CDR1 is LNHDA, CDR2 SQIVND (reference sequence). This CDR3 contains 14 residues. CDR3 residues: CATAGQGKTDTQYF. CDR3 coding DNA: TGTGCCACCGCGGGACAGGGGAAGACAGATACGCAGTATTTT.

This clone was seen a handful of times. The chain links TRBV5-6 to TRBJ1-2, with D possibly TRBD1 on 6 matching bases. Between the trimmed V and J ends, which lost 1 base and 0 bases, there was a span of 7 bases. CDR3 length: 14 residues. Germline assignment: CDR1 SGHDT and CDR2 YYEEEE. CDR3 sequence: CASSLTGPNYGYTF. In DNA, the CDR3 is TGTGCCAGCAGCTTGACAGGGCCTAACTATGGCTACACCTTC.

CDR3 coding DNA: TGTGCCAGCCGTAACAGGGCCCCGAACACTGAAGCTTTCTTT. Its translation is CASRNRAPNTEAFF. The rearrangement links TRBV27 to TRBJ1-1, with D perhaps TRBD1 (6 bases). Germline-derived CDR1 and CDR2 are MNHEY and SMNVEV (reference sequence). The CDR3 sequence is 14 residues long. With 8 bases removed from V and 1 base from J, the gap between germline ends came to 14 bases.

The chain has TRBV7-2 and TRBJ1-2; D is undetermined. The CDR3 runs to 12 residues. Trimming cost V 1 base and J 12 bases, with 12 bases left between them. Germline CDR1 reads SGHTA; CDR2 reads FQGNSA. The CDR3 DNA follows: TGTGCCAGCAGCTTAGGGTTCAGTGGTCACACCTTC. As protein: CASSLGFSGHTF.

Of note for this clone: The sample carries other DNA sequences with the same CDR3. The V call is TRBV30, the J call TRBJ1-1, with D uncertain. The CDR3 extends over 12 amino acids. V was shortened by 3 bases and J by 2 bases, with 7 bases between the two germline ends. Germline V gives CDR1 GTSNPN, CDR2 SVGIG (reference sequence). CDR3 in amino acids: CAWRTINTEAFF. For the CDR3, the DNA is TGTGCCTGGAGAACGATTAACACTGAAGCTTTCTTT.

This clone was picked up a small number of times. The chain is built from TRBV5-4 and TRBJ2-7; D is unclear. Trimming removed 1 base at V and 3 bases at J, with 11 bases between. The CDR3 covers 14 residues. The germline V gene has CDR1 SGHNT and CDR2 YYREEE (reference sequence). CDR3 DNA sequence: TGTGCCAGCAGCTTGAATTTGAAGGTCTACGAGCAGTACTTC. It codes for CASSLNLKVYEQYF.

The genes are TRBV6-1 and TRBJ1-2; D unclear. V lost 2 bases and J lost 3, with 4 bases in between. This CDR3 is 12 amino acids long. CDR1 and CDR2 from the germline V gene are MNHNS and SASEGT. CDR3 nucleotide sequence: TGTGCCAGCAGTGAATTAGACTATGGCTACACCTTC. Protein product: CASSELDYGYTF.

This clone was seen a few times. V gene TRBV5-4 combines with J gene TRBJ1-4; possible D gene TRBD1, 5 bases. CDR1 is SGHNT and CDR2 is YYREEE in the germline V gene (reference sequence). There are 15 residues in the CDR3. V was cut by 0 bases and J by 3 bases, with 9 bases left in between. The CDR3 nucleotides read TGTGCCAGCAGCTTGGGGGGCACGGCTAATGAAAAACTGTTTTTT. Its translation: CASSLGGTANEKLFF.

This clone was recorded a few times. The V and J genes are TRBV6-1 and TRBJ2-2, with 8 positions matching TRBD1. The CDR3 contains 15 residues. In germline, CDR1 is MNHNS, CDR2 SASEGT. The V gene end was trimmed by 6 bases and the J gene end by 5 bases; junction bases not matched to a gene: 8. The CDR3 coding sequence is TGTGCCAGCAGACGCGGACAGGGAGAAACCGGGGAGCTGTTTTTT. Protein sequence: CASRRGQGETGELFF.